This T cell receptor beta chain was sequenced in a study of cytomegalovirus exposure and HLA in healthy donors. This CDR3 has 11 residues. V was clipped by 6 bases and J by 15 bases, with 19 bases between them. The germline V gene encodes CDR1 DFQATT and CDR2 SNEGSKA (reference sequence). Remarks on this clone: Its target is not known.

Study results and limitations: Cytomegalovirus association was listed for 150 to 200 TCR beta chains. The classifier reportedly diagnosed cytomegalovirus status with high sensitivity and specificity.

Repertoires were generated with immunoSEQ multiplex PCR, while TCRdb's copy carries only in-frame clones and drops some. The sample lists 250,000 or so clones; around nine tenths were seen once. Source material: PBMCs. The J gene is TRBJ2-3, the V gene TRBV20-1, with D possibly TRBD1 on 5 matching bases. This TCR came from a young man in good health and CMV-seronegative. The CDR3 sequence: CSAGPGQLLYF. The CDR3 DNA reads TGCAGTGCAGGACCAGGGCAACTGCTCTATTTT.